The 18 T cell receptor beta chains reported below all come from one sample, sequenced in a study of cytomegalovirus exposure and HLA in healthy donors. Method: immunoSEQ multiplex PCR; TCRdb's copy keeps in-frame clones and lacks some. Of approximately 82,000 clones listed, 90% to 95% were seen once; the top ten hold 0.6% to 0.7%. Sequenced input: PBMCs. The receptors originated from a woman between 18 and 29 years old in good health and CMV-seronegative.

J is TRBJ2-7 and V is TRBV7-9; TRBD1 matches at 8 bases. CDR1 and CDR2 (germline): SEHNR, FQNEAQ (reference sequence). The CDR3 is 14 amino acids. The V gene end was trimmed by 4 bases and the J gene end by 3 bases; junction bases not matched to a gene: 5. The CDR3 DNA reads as TGTGCCAGCAGCTCCCGGGACAGGATCTACGAGCAGTACTTC. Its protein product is CASSSRDRIYEQYF.

CDR3 protein: CASSPLAGVDNEQFF. In DNA form, the CDR3 reads TGTGCCAGCAGTCCACTAGCGGGAGTGGACAATGAGCAGTTCTTC. The chain employs TRBV25-1 and TRBJ2-1, with 11 bases identical to TRBD2. There are 15 residues in the CDR3. CDR1 is MGHDK and CDR2 is SYGVNS in the germline V gene. Germline trimming cut 5 bases from V and 5 bases from J; bases unmatched to any gene: 5.

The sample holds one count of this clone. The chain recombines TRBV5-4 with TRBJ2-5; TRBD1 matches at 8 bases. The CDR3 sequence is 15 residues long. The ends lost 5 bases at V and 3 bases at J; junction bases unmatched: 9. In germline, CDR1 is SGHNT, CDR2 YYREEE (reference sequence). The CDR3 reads CASRLATGGEETQYF. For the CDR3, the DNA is TGTGCCAGCAGGCTTGCCACAGGGGGAGAAGAGACCCAGTACTTC.

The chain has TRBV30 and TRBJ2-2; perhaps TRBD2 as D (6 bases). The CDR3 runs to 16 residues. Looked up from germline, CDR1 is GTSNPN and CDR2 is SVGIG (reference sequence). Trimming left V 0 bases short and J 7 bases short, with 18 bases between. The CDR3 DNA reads TGTGCCTGGAGTGTATTTCTCGCAGGGAGGAACGGGGAGCTGTTTTTT. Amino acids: CAWSVFLAGRNGELFF.

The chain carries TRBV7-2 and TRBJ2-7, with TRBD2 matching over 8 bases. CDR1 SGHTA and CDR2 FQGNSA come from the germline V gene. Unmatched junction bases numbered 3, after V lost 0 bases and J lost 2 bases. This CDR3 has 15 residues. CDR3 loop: CASSLAAGEPYEQYF. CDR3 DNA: TGTGCCAGCAGCTTAGCAGCGGGAGAACCCTACGAGCAGTACTTC.

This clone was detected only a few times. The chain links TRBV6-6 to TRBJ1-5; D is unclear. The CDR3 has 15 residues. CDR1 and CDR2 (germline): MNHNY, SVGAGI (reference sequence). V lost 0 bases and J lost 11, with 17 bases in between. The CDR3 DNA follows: TGTGCCAGCAGTTACTCGACTGGCCAGGTCGGGGCCCAGCATTTT. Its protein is CASSYSTGQVGAQHF.

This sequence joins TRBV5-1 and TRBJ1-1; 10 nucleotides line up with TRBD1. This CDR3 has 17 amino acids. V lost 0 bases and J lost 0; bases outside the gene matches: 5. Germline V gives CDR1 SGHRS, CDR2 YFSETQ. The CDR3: CASSLVGQGVMNTEAFF. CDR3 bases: TGCGCCAGCAGCTTGGTTGGACAGGGGGTAATGAACACTGAAGCTTTCTTT. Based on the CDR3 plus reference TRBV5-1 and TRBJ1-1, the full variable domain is KAGVTQTPRYLIKTRGQQVTLSCSPISGHRSVSWYQQTPGQGLQFLFEYFSETQRNKGNFPGRFSGRQFSNSRSEMNVSTLELGDSALYLCASSLVGQGVMNTEAFFGQGTRLTVV.

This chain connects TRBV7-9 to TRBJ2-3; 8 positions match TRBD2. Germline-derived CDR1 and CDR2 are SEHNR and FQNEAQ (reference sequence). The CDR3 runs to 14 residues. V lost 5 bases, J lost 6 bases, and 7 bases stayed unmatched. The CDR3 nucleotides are TGTGCCAGCAGCCATAGCGGGGTCCGGGATACGCAGTATTTT. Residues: CASSHSGVRDTQYF.

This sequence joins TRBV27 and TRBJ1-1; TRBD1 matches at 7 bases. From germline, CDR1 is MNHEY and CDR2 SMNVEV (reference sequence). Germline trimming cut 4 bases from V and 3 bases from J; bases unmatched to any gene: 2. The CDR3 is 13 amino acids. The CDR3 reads CASSYRGYTEAFF. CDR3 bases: TGTGCCAGCAGTTACAGGGGTTACACTGAAGCTTTCTTT.

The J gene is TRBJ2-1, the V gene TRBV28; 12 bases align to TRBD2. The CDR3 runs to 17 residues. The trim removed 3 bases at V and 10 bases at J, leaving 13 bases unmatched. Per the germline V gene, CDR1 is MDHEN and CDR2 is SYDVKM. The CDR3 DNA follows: TGTGCCAGCAGTTTTATTATTGCTAGCGGGAGGGCGTGGGAGCAGTTCTTC. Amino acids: CASSFIIASGRAWEQFF.

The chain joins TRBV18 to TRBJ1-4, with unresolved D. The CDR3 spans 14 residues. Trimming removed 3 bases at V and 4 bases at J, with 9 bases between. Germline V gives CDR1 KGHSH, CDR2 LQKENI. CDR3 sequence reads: CASSPLADNEKLFF. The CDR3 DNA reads TGTGCCAGCTCACCCTTAGCTGATAATGAAAAACTGTTTTTT.

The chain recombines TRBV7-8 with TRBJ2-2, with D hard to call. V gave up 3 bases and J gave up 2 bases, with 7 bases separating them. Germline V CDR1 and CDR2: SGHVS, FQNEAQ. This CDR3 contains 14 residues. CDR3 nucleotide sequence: TGTGCCAGCAGCTTGAGGCTTAACACCGGGGAGCTGTTTTTT. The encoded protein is CASSLRLNTGELFF.

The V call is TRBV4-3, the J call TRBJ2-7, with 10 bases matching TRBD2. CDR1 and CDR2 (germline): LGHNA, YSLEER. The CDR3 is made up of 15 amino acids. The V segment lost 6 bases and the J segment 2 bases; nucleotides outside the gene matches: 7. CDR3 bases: TGCGCCAGCAGGAAACGGACTAGCGGACCCTACGAGCAGTACTTC. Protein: CASRKRTSGPYEQYF.

CDR3 DNA: TGTGCCAGCAGCTTCACAACTAATGAAAAACTGTTTTTT. Protein: CASSFTTNEKLFF. The genes are TRBV7-2 and TRBJ1-4; D gene ambiguous. Germline V gene sequence: CDR1 SGHTA, CDR2 FQGNSA. The CDR3 extends over 13 amino acids. With 3 bases removed from V and 0 bases from J, the gap between germline ends came to 2 bases.

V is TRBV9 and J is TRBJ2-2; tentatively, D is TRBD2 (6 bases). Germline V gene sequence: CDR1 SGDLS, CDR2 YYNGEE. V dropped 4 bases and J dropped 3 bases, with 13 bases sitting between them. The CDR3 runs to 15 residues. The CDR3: CASSPSSGYTGELFF. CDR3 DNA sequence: TGTGCCAGCAGCCCGTCAAGCGGGTACACCGGGGAGCTGTTTTTT.

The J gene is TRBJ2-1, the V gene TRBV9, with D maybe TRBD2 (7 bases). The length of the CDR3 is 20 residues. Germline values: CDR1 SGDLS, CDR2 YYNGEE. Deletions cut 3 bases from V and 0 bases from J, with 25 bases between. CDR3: CASSGLGGALAPSSYNEQFF. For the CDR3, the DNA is TGTGCCAGCAGCGGCCTGGGGGGGGCCCTGGCCCCTAGCTCCTACAATGAGCAGTTCTTC.

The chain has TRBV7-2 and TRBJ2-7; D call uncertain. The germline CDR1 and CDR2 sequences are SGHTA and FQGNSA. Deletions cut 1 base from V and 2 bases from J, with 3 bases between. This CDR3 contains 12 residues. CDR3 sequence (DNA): TGTGCCAGCAGCTTAGTCACCTACGAGCAGTACTTC. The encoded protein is CASSLVTYEQYF.

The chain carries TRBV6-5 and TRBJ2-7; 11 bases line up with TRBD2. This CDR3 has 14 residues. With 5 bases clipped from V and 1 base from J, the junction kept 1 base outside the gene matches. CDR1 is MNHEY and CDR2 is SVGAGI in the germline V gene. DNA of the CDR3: TGTGCCAGCAGTAGACTAGCGGGGTCCTACGAGCAGTACTTC. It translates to CASSRLAGSYEQYF.